This TCR beta chain derives from a study of blood T cell repertoires in COVID-19. Whole-study context: Nucleic acid was either cDNA or gDNA, and it came from T cells, B-cell-depleted T cells, or PBMCs.

The germline V gene encodes CDR1 MNHNY and CDR2 SVGAGI (reference sequence). The CDR3 totals 15 residues. Trimming removed 4 bases from V and 7 bases from J; junction bases left unmatched: 7. Study processing details: Researchers report that nucleated cell counts were estimated from reference gene primer amplification. Assay used: immunoSEQ multiplex PCR; TCRdb lists only in-frame clones, some missing. For V, J and clone size, that table is used; D and trimming come from the DNA. Among around 220,000 clones listed, 70% to 90% were seen once. A single count supports this clone. V is TRBV6-6 and J is TRBJ1-4; 9 bases are shared with TRBD1. The clonotype was recovered from a woman aged 40 to 50 who had recovered from COVID-19. Sequencing was carried out using peripheral blood. In DNA, the CDR3 is TGTGCCAGCAGTTCCCCTACAGGGGGCTTTGAAAAACTGTTTTTT. Its translation: CASSSPTGGFEKLFF.